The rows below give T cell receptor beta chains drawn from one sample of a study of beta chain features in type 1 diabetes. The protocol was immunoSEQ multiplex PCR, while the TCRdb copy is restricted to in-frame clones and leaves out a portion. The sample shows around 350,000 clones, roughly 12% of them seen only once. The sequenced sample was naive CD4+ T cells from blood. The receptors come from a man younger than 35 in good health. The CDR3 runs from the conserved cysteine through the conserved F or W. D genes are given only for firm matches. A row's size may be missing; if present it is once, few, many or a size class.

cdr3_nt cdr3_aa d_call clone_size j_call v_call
TGTGCCAGCAGCAAGGGGGCGACTAGCGGGGGCCCAGGGTGGCAGTACTTC CASSKGATSGGPGWQYF TRBD2 . TRBJ2-5 TRBV9
TGCGCCAGCAGCTCAGAACAGGGGCCGGGAGAGACCCAGTACTTC CASSSEQGPGETQYF TRBD1 few TRBJ2-5 TRBV5-1
TGTGCCTGGAGTTTGACAGGGGAAACCGGGGAGCTGTTTTTT CAWSLTGETGELFF TRBD1 . TRBJ2-2 TRBV30
TGCAGTGCTAGCTTCACAGATACGCAGTATTTT CSASFTDTQYF . many TRBJ2-3 TRBV20-1
TGTGCCAGCAGTGTGTTTGGCGGGAGAGCTGAGCAGTTCTTC CASSVFGGRAEQFF TRBD2 few TRBJ2-1 TRBV25-1
TGTGCCAGCAGCCTGCAGGGCCAGCACTCTGGGGCCAACGTCCTGACTTTC CASSLQGQHSGANVLTF . . TRBJ2-6 TRBV7-8
TGTGCCAGCAGTTCAGGACAGGCAGGGTTTGACGAGCAGTACTTC CASSSGQAGFDEQYF TRBD1 few TRBJ2-7 TRBV28
TGTGCCAGCAGCTATGACAGGGGCCCCCCCGGGACCCAGTACTTC CASSYDRGPPGTQYF TRBD1 . TRBJ2-5 TRBV7-9
TGTGCCACCAGCAGAGACCGGGGGGTTTACAATGAGCAGTTCTTC CATSRDRGVYNEQFF TRBD2 few TRBJ2-1 TRBV15
TGTGCCAGCAGGGGACAGGGGGCGAGTGGCTATGGCTACACCTTC CASRGQGASGYGYTF TRBD1 few TRBJ1-2 TRBV28
TGCGCCAGCAGCCAAGGTGCGAGCTCCTACGAGCAGTACTTC CASSQGASSYEQYF . . TRBJ2-7 TRBV4-1
TGTGCCAGCAGCCGAGCAGGGTTGGATGAGCAGTTCTTC CASSRAGLDEQFF . few TRBJ2-1 TRBV6-4
TGTGCCAGTAGTGTCGGGACTAGCGGCGAGCAGTACTTC CASSVGTSGEQYF TRBD2 . TRBJ2-7 TRBV19
TGTGCCAGCAGCTTAGCGCGGAGACTAGTCAGGTCGAATGATGAGCAGTTCTTC CASSLARRLVRSNDEQFF . . TRBJ2-1 TRBV7-2
TGTGCCAGCAGCTTAGCTGGCGGGGGGTTTATACATACGCAGTATTTT CASSLAGGGFIHTQYF TRBD2 . TRBJ2-3 TRBV7-2
TGTGCCAGCAGTACAGGGCGTAACACCGGGGAGCTGTTTTTT CASSTGRNTGELFF . . TRBJ2-2 TRBV7-7
TGTGCCAGCAGTTACTCTTCTCGTAACTATGGCTACACCTTC CASSYSSRNYGYTF . few TRBJ1-2 TRBV6-6